Below are 19 T cell receptor beta chains sequenced from a single sample in a study of CXCR3 chemokines and chemotherapy response in bladder cancer. TCRdb reanalysed the PCR reads using MiXCR and keeps one entry per CDR3 protein. The table lists 2,000 or so distinct CDR3 sequences, about a sixth of them singletons. The sample was acquired from a patient whose treatment included neoadjuvant chemotherapy. The source is a human donor with bladder cancer that responded to neoadjuvant chemotherapy.

Within the sample, this clonotype is medium-sized (0.01 to 0.1%). The J gene is TRBJ1-6, the V gene TRBV12-3 or TRBV12-4, with a tentative D call TRBD1 (6 bases). CDR3 length equals 14 residues. V lost 7 bases and J lost 7, with 14 bases in between. CDR3 in amino acids: CASTLGQSNSPLHF. The DNA for the CDR3 is TGTGCCAGCACCTTAGGACAGTCAAATTCACCCCTCCACTTT.

This clonotype was observed a handful of times. The chain joins TRBV20-1 to TRBJ2-1; no definite D call. CDR3 size: 12 residues. V was pared by 1 base and J by 7 bases, with 8 bases between. Germline loops: CDR1 DFQATT, CDR2 SNEGSKA (reference sequence). CDR3: CSARAKFNEQFF. DNA for the CDR3: TGCAGTGCTAGAGCGAAGTTTAATGAGCAGTTCTTC.

This clonotype is large (0.1 to 1%) in the sample. V and J are TRBV7-2 and TRBJ2-7, with 7 nucleotides matching TRBD2. From germline, CDR1 is SGHTA and CDR2 FQGNSA. J lost 2 bases, V lost 1 base, and 8 bases had no gene match. The CDR3 has 16 amino acids. As DNA, the CDR3 is TGTGCCAGCAGCTTAGTTGGGCTAGCGGAGACCTACGAGCAGTACTTC. This translates into CASSLVGLAETYEQYF. Using reference TRBV7-2 and TRBJ2-7 for the parts outside the CDR3, the full variable domain is GAGVSQSPSNKVTEKGKDVELRCDPISGHTALYWYRQSLGQGLEFLIYFQGNSAPDKSGLPSDRFSAERTGGSVSTLTIQRTQQEDSAVYLCASSLVGLAETYEQYFGPGTRLTVT.

The sample holds many counts of this clonotype. The chain is built from TRBV30 and TRBJ2-7; TRBD2 agrees at 9 bases. Per germline, CDR1 GTSNPN and CDR2 SVGIG (reference sequence). CDR3 length: 13 amino acids. V gave up 5 bases and J gave up 8 bases; unmatched junction bases: 10. CDR3 sequence reads: CAWESGRRNQQYF. The CDR3 coding sequence is TGTGCCTGGGAGAGCGGGAGGCGGAATCAGCAGTACTTC. The whole variable domain, filled in from reference TRBV30 and TRBJ2-7, reads SQTIHQWPATLVQPVGSPLSLECTVEGTSNPNLYWYRQAAGRGLQLLFYSVGIGQISSEVPQNLSASRPQDRQFILSSKKLLLSDSGFYLCAWESGRRNQQYFGPGTRLTVT.

This clonotype was found many times. This chain links TRBV6-1 with TRBJ1-3; 9 nucleotides agree with TRBD1. This CDR3 has 15 amino acids. Losses at the gene ends were 6 bases for V and 4 bases for J; bases not matched to a gene: 7. The V gene's germline CDR1 is MNHNS and CDR2 SASEGT. CDR3 amino acids: CASRRTGDLGNTIYF. CDR3 in DNA: TGTGCCAGCAGACGGACAGGGGATCTCGGAAACACCATATATTTT.

Of note for this clonotype: One end of the junction is discordant with germline, which a read error may explain. The rearrangement uses TRBV6-2 or TRBV6-3 and TRBJ2-3, with 8 bases matching TRBD1. The CDR3 totals 15 residues. CDR1 is MNHEY, CDR2 SVGEGT, per germline. CDR3 protein: CAISESARGRDTQYF. CDR3 coding DNA: TGTGCCATCAGTGAGTCTGCCAGGGGGCGAGATACGCAGTATTTT.

The chain uses TRBV14 and TRBJ1-3, with D uncertain. This CDR3 region has 13 residues. The germline V and J ends were trimmed by 0 bases and 4 bases, with 4 bases remaining between them. From germline, CDR1 is SGHDN and CDR2 FVKESK. Here the CDR3 reads CASSQDRGNTIYF. The CDR3 DNA reads as TGTGCCAGCAGCCAAGACAGGGGAAACACCATATATTTT.

This clonotype showed up many times. This chain uses TRBV6-5 with TRBJ1-6, with TRBD1 matching 7 bases. Germline CDR1 and CDR2: MNHEY and SVGAGI. V was clipped by 6 bases and J by 4 bases; unmatched bases: 9. There are 16 residues in the CDR3. For the CDR3, the DNA is TGTGCCAGCAGCCACAAAGGGACAGCGTATAATTCACCCCTCCACTTT. This translates into CASSHKGTAYNSPLHF.

By share of the sample, this clonotype is medium-sized. The chain employs TRBV7-2 and TRBJ2-1, with 8 bases identical to TRBD2. After removal of 5 bases from V and 2 bases from J, the junction contained 5 bases not matched to a gene. Germline CDR1 SGHTA, CDR2 FQGNSA. The CDR3 runs to 15 residues. The CDR3 is CASSLLLAAYNEQFF. The DNA for the CDR3 is TGTGCCAGCAGCCTCCTACTAGCGGCCTACAATGAGCAGTTCTTC.

Concerning this clonotype itself: A far larger clone lies a single base away; this is likely a read error. Here the CDR3 reads CASSQTEYGTDAQYF. DNA of the CDR3: TGTGCCAGCAGCCAAACAGAGTACGGGACAGATGCGCAGTATTTT. The gene calls are TRBV7-2 and TRBJ1-4, with TRBD1 matching 7 bases. TRBJ2-3 explains the end of the DNA better; the J call may be wrong. Germline CDR1 is SGHTA and CDR2 is FQGNSA. This CDR3 has 15 amino acids.

This clonotype is labeled medium-sized (0.01 to 0.1%). The chain links TRBV7-2 to TRBJ1-3; D remains unclear. Trimming took 1 base from V and 4 from J, leaving 5 bases between them. The CDR3 length is 13 residues. Per the germline V gene, CDR1 is SGHTA and CDR2 is FQGNSA. This CDR3 is CASSLEWGNTIYF. The CDR3 region has the DNA TGTGCCAGCAGCTTAGAATGGGGAAACACCATATATTTT.

A word on this clonotype: This likely reflects a read error, since a far larger clone is one base away. The chain is built from TRBV5-4 and TRBJ2-7; 8 bases line up with TRBD2. In germline, CDR1 is SGHNT, CDR2 YYREEE (reference sequence). Losses at the gene ends were 0 bases for V and 7 bases for J; bases not matched to a gene: 9. The CDR3 contains 15 residues. CDR3 residues: CASSLVGRADNEQYF. As DNA, the CDR3 is TGTGCCAGCAGCTTGGTCGGGAGGGCCGACAATGAGCAGTACTTC.

This clonotype was seen repeatedly, ten times or more. The chain employs TRBV19 and TRBJ2-7; D is ambiguous. The CDR3 is 15 amino acids. Trimming took 5 bases from V and 4 from J, leaving 18 bases between them. From germline, CDR1 is LNHDA and CDR2 SQIVND (reference sequence). CDR3 region: CASSLTGVTAYEQYF. CDR3 DNA: TGTGCCAGTAGTTTAACTGGTGTGACTGCGTACGAGCAGTACTTC.

In regard to this clonotype: A far more abundant clone sits one base away, making this likely a read error. The chain uses TRBV10-3 and TRBJ1-2; 7 nucleotides line up with TRBD1. Germline-derived CDR1 and CDR2 are ENHRY and SYGVKD. The CDR3 loop spans 13 amino acids. The CDR3 sequence: CASSTGETDGYTF. In nucleotides, the CDR3 is TGTGCCAGCAGTACAGGGGAAACGGATGGCTACACCTTC.

This sequence joins TRBV6-6 and TRBJ2-7, with TRBD2 identical over 7 bases. The CDR3 consists of 15 residues. V dropped 6 bases and J dropped 0; count of bases not matched to a gene: 8. Looked up from germline, CDR1 is MNHNY and CDR2 is SVGAGI (reference sequence). The CDR3 here is CASSPTGGSSYEQYF. As DNA, the CDR3 is TGTGCCAGCAGCCCAACCGGGGGGAGCTCCTACGAGCAGTACTTC.

This clonotype came up many times. The rearrangement links TRBV28 to TRBJ1-5, with 7 positions matching TRBD1. Germline V gives CDR1 MDHEN, CDR2 SYDVKM. The CDR3 is made up of 14 amino acids. Trimming removed 2 bases from V and 10 bases from J; junction bases left unmatched: 8. The CDR3 DNA follows: TGTGCCAGCAGTTTACAGGACAGGACGCGCCCCCAGCATTTT. It yields the protein CASSLQDRTRPQHF.

This clonotype is termed medium-sized. This chain uses TRBV18 with TRBJ2-3; D possibly corresponds to TRBD2 (6 bases). CDR1 and CDR2 (germline): KGHSH, LQKENI. V was clipped by 3 bases and J by 1 base, with 14 bases between them. The CDR3 loop spans 16 amino acids. The DNA of the CDR3 is TGTGCCAGCTCACCGGCCCCCCCTAGCGGCACAGATACGCAGTATTTT. Protein sequence: CASSPAPPSGTDTQYF.

This clonotype is large within its sample. The chain has TRBV7-2 and TRBJ2-5, with D possibly being TRBD2 (6 bases). V lost 0 bases and J lost 4, with 9 bases in between. The germline gives CDR1 SGHTA, CDR2 FQGNSA. This CDR3 is 14 amino acids long. This CDR3 is CASSLAGAGETQYF. CDR3 nucleotides: TGTGCCAGCAGCTTAGCGGGAGCGGGAGAGACCCAGTACTTC.

This clonotype qualifies as medium-sized. The V gene is TRBV7-2, the J gene TRBJ2-2, with 11 nucleotides matching TRBD2. The germline V gene encodes CDR1 SGHTA and CDR2 FQGNSA. The J segment lost 4 bases and the V segment lost 1 base, leaving 2 bases of the junction unmatched. The CDR3 runs 16 residues. CDR3 nucleotide sequence: TGTGCCAGCAGCTTAGAACTAGCGGGAGTCACCGGGGAGCTGTTTTTT. Amino acids: CASSLELAGVTGELFF.